This is a list of T cell receptor beta chains from one sample in a study of blood T cells in healthy people across ages. TCRdb reanalysed the 5' RACE reads using MiXCR and keeps one entry per CDR3 protein. The data show 450,000 to 700,000 distinct CDR3 sequences, with 25% to 30% seen just once and less than 20% held by the top ten. Sequenced input: blood. The source of these receptors is a woman in her 70s in good health. CDR3s include the opening cysteine and the closing phenylalanine or tryptophan. A D gene is named only where the DNA matches it firmly. The size of a clone is reported for some rows only, either as once, few or many, or as a class for expanded clones.

v_gene	d_gene	j_gene	abundance	CDR3nt	CDR3aa
TRBV20-1	-	TRBJ1-2	-	TGCAGTGCTAGAGATCGGAGGGTTTGGGACTATGGCTACACCTTC	CSARDRRVWDYGYTF
TRBV3-1	TRBD1	TRBJ2-1	few	TGTGCCAGCAGCCAAGATCCGGGACAGGGCTCCAATGAGCAGTTCTTC	CASSQDPGQGSNEQFF
TRBV9	-	TRBJ1-1	-	TGTGCCAGCAGCCACCAGGGATCCGATACTGAAGCTTTCTTT	CASSHQGSDTEAFF
TRBV6-5	-	TRBJ2-7	few	TGTGCCAGCAGTTACTCACCAAGTAGCGCAGGGAGAATATACGAGCAGTACTTC	CASSYSPSSAGRIYEQYF
TRBV6-2/TRBV6-3	-	TRBJ2-3	few	TGTGCCTCAACCTTAACAGGGACAGATACGCAGTATTTT	CASTLTGTDTQYF
TRBV11-1	-	TRBJ2-3	-	TGTGCCAGCAGCGGAGAGAAGTCAGATACGCAGTATTTT	CASSGEKSDTQYF
TRBV12-3/TRBV12-4	TRBD2	TRBJ2-3	-	TGTGCCCGCAGTGGCCCGGGGGGAACAGATACGCAATATTTC	CARSGPGGTDTQYF
TRBV7-9	-	TRBJ2-5	few	TGTGCCAGCAGCTTCATGGGGGCAGCCCAAGAGACCCAGTACTTC	CASSFMGAAQETQYF
TRBV7-3	-	TRBJ2-3	-	TGTGCCAGCAGCCTCCGGACTAGCACAGATACGCAGTATTTT	CASSLRTSTDTQYF
TRBV6-2/TRBV6-3	-	TRBJ2-3	-	TGTGCCAGCAGGAAAGGTGGAGGTCCAGATACGCAGTATTTT	CASRKGGGPDTQYF
TRBV7-9	-	TRBJ2-5	-	TGTGCCAGCACCTTAGGTGGAGAGACCCAGTACTTC	CASTLGGETQYF
TRBV14	-	TRBJ2-7	few	TGTGCCAGCAGCCAAGTCGGGCTAGAATCCTACGAGCAGTACTTC	CASSQVGLESYEQYF
TRBV12-3/TRBV12-4	-	TRBJ2-4	-	TGTGCCAGCAGCCAGGGAAGAAGGGTGAAAAACATTCAGTACTTC	CASSQGRRVKNIQYF
TRBV14	-	TRBJ1-1	-	TGTGCCAGCGCCGGGACAACGAACACTGAAGCTTTCTTT	CASAGTTNTEAFF
TRBV9	-	TRBJ1-2	-	TGTGCCAGCAGCGTAGAGTTGAATAACTATGGCTACACCTTC	CASSVELNNYGYTF
TRBV7-2	-	TRBJ1-1	-	TGTGCCAGCAGCTCAGTGGGAGGGAAGAGGACTGAAGCTTTCTTT	CASSSVGGKRTEAFF
TRBV6-5	-	TRBJ1-3	-	TGTGCCAGCAGTTACTCAAGGGCCCATGGAAACACCATATATTTT	CASSYSRAHGNTIYF
TRBV29-1	-	TRBJ1-1	-	TGCAGCGTTTACAAACAGGGTGAAGCTTTCTTT	CSVYKQGEAFF
TRBV5-1	-	TRBJ2-3	few	TGCGCCAGCAGCTATTTGGCGGGTAGTACAGATACGCAGTATTTT	CASSYLAGSTDTQYF
TRBV5-6	TRBD1	TRBJ1-1	-	TGTGCCAGCAGCTTGGACAGGGGGCACGGGAACACTGAAGCTTTCTTT	CASSLDRGHGNTEAFF
TRBV7-6	TRBD2	TRBJ2-1	few	TGTGCCAGCAGCTTAGTAGGTCGGCTAGCGGTCTACAATGAGCAGTTCTTC	CASSLVGRLAVYNEQFF
TRBV5-1	TRBD1	TRBJ1-1	-	TGCGCCAGCAGCTTGGGACAGGGGGCAAGGAGGAACACTGAAGCTTTCTTT	CASSLGQGARRNTEAFF
TRBV12-3/TRBV12-4	TRBD1	TRBJ2-2	few	TGTGCCAGCAGTTCCACAGGGGGTTTATCCGGGGAGCTGTTTTTT	CASSSTGGLSGELFF
TRBV9	TRBD1	TRBJ1-5	-	TGTGCCAGCAGCGTTGGTACAGGGGTGACGCAGCCCCAGCATTTT	CASSVGTGVTQPQHF